The next 25 T cell receptor beta chains were all read from a single sample in a study of neurological immune-mediated disorders. TCRdb re-called the 5' RACE reads through MiXCR, storing one row per CDR3 protein. The sample includes over 50,000 distinct CDR3 sequences, about 5% of them seen just once. Material for sequencing was PBMCs. The receptor source for this set is a human donor with multiple sclerosis. The donor label of this sample is uncertain.

In this sample, this clonotype turned up many times. The genes are TRBV5-1 and TRBJ1-2; D not resolved. V was shortened by 0 bases and J by 4 bases, with 19 bases between the two germline ends. This CDR3 spans 17 amino acids. Germline lookup yields CDR1 SGHRS and CDR2 YFSETQ. The CDR3 nucleotides are TGCGCCAGCAGCTTGGCGGGGATTCCCGCTATTTCCTATGGCTACACCTTC. Translation gives CASSLAGIPAISYGYTF.

The chain is built from TRBV7-9 and TRBJ2-5, with a weak D call TRBD1 (5 bases). This CDR3 is 13 amino acids long. Germline V CDR1 and CDR2: SEHNR, FQNEAQ (reference sequence). Trimming took off 5 bases at V and 5 bases at J, with 12 bases between the two ends. Written as DNA, the CDR3 is TGTGCCAGCAGCCCAGGGTTAGGGGAGACCCAGTACTTC. Its translation: CASSPGLGETQYF.

This clonotype was seen ten or more times. V gene TRBV29-1 combines with J gene TRBJ1-1; TRBD1 might be the D (5 bases). Germline CDR1 and CDR2: SQVTM and ANQGSEA. The CDR3 length is 14 residues. Between the trimmed V and J ends, which lost 2 bases and 4 bases, there was a span of 14 bases. The CDR3 nucleotides read TGCAGCGTTGAAAAGGACACCTCGGGCACTGAAGCTTTCTTT. Its protein is CSVEKDTSGTEAFF.

The V gene is TRBV6-6, the J gene TRBJ1-1; D unresolved. The CDR3 is made up of 15 amino acids. The V end lost 6 bases, the J end lost 3 bases, and 17 bases lay between the germline ends. CDR1 and CDR2 (germline): MNHNY, SVGAGI (reference sequence). Here the CDR3 DNA reads TGTGCCAGCAGGGGAAACTACAGAGGCGACACTGAAGCTTTCTTT. This encodes CASRGNYRGDTEAFF.

With respect to this clonotype: No DNA is shown, since the ends of the CDR3 on it are uncertain; the CDR3 is the one TCRdb lists. This chain joins TRBV7-8 and TRBJ1-2; the table's D call, TRBD1, was not checked against the DNA. The V gene's germline CDR1 is SGHVS and CDR2 FQNEAQ. Termini included, the CDR3 measures 23 amino acids. The chain's CDR3 is CASSFYICSASLQGQFTGYGYTF.

At least ten counts were recorded for this clonotype. V usage is TRBV7-2 and J usage is TRBJ2-1; D may be TRBD1 (6 bases). Trimming left V 5 bases short and J 5 bases short, with 16 bases between. The CDR3 is made up of 15 amino acids. The germline V gene has CDR1 SGHTA and CDR2 FQGNSA. CDR3 sequence reads: CASSPRGRGNNEQFF. The CDR3 DNA follows: TGTGCCAGCAGCCCACGGGGCAGGGGTAACAATGAGCAGTTCTTC.

This clonotype was picked up a small number of times. J is TRBJ2-7 and V is TRBV20-1, with 12 bases lining up with TRBD1. With V trimmed by 0 bases and J by 7 bases, 13 bases remained unmatched. The CDR3 sequence is 17 residues long. Germline V CDR1 and CDR2: DFQATT, SNEGSKA (reference sequence). CDR3: CSARDGTGGASRGEQYF. The CDR3 DNA reads as TGCAGTGCTAGAGATGGGACAGGGGGCGCCTCTAGAGGTGAGCAGTACTTC.

The table lists this clonotype with many counts. The genes are TRBV5-1 and TRBJ2-7; D remains unclear. The CDR3 loop spans 11 amino acids. V was clipped by 4 bases and J by 3 bases, with 5 bases between them. CDR1 is SGHRS and CDR2 is YFSETQ in the germline V gene. CDR3 sequence: CASSENYEQYF. The CDR3 DNA reads TGCGCCAGCAGCGAGAACTACGAGCAGTACTTC.

This clonotype was detected ten times or more. The chain uses TRBV5-1 and TRBJ2-6; D is unclear. From germline, CDR1 is SGHRS and CDR2 YFSETQ. The CDR3 is 15 residues long. Trimming shortened V by 0 bases and J by 0 bases, and 4 bases separated the two germline ends. In DNA form, the CDR3 reads TGCGCCAGCAGCTTGGGCAACTCTGGGGCCAACGTCCTGACTTTC. It translates to CASSLGNSGANVLTF. Complete variable domain (other parts from reference TRBV5-1 and TRBJ2-6): KAGVTQTPRYLIKTRGQQVTLSCSPISGHRSVSWYQQTPGQGLQFLFEYFSETQRNKGNFPGRFSGRQFSNSRSEMNVSTLELGDSALYLCASSLGNSGANVLTFGAGSRLTVL.

This clonotype was observed at least ten times. The DNA of the CDR3 is TGCGCCAGCAGCCAAGACGTGGGGGCCAGGGGGCTCCTCCTAGCCAAAAACATTCAGTACTTC. This gives the protein CASSQDVGARGLLLAKNIQYF. The J gene is TRBJ2-4, the V gene TRBV4-1, with TRBD1 identical over 8 bases. This CDR3 spans 21 amino acids. Germline V lookup: CDR1 MGHRA, CDR2 YSYEKL. V lost 0 bases to trimming and J lost 0 bases; unmatched junction nucleotides: 16.

This clonotype was detected ten times or more. The V and J genes are TRBV5-1 and TRBJ2-5, with 9 bases that match TRBD2. This CDR3 contains 15 residues. Trimming took 1 base from V and 4 from J; bases not matched to a gene: 5. Germline-derived CDR1 and CDR2 are SGHRS and YFSETQ. CDR3 amino acids: CASSLSGRGGETQYF. Here the CDR3 DNA reads TGCGCCAGCAGCTTGTCCGGGCGGGGGGGAGAGACCCAGTACTTC.

This clonotype was recorded at least ten times. This chain joins TRBV21-1 and TRBJ1-3; TRBD1, as called in the table, went unchecked against the DNA. TRBV21-1 is labeled a pseudogene. The CDR3 sequence is 15 residues long. The CDR3 spells CASSTSTGVENTIYF. The DNA of the CDR3 is TGTGCCAGCAGCACCTCGACAGGGGTGGAAAACACCATATATTTT.

This clonotype was found many times. The chain employs TRBV3-1 and TRBJ1-1, with D possibly matching TRBD1 (5 bases). V was shortened by 4 bases and J by 10 bases, with 16 bases between the two germline ends. CDR3 length: 13 amino acids. Germline loops: CDR1 LGHDT, CDR2 YNNKEL (reference sequence). The CDR3 reads CASSPRGGARAFF. In DNA form, the CDR3 reads TGTGCCAGCAGCCCTCGGGGGGGAGCGAGAGCTTTCTTT.

This clonotype was observed at least ten times. The chain joins TRBV6-6 to TRBJ2-5, with 7 positions matching TRBD1. Germline CDR1 is MNHNY and CDR2 is SVGAGI (reference sequence). The CDR3 totals 14 residues. Losses at the gene ends were 4 bases for V and 4 bases for J; bases not matched to a gene: 6. The CDR3, as DNA: TGTGCCAGCAGTTCTACAGGGGTAGTAGAGACCCAGTACTTC. Its protein is CASSSTGVVETQYF.

This clonotype appeared a single time. This may be a read error: a much more frequent sequence differs by one nucleotide. The chain links TRBV7-2 to TRBJ2-1; D may be TRBD2 (5 bases). Per the germline V gene, CDR1 is SGHTA and CDR2 is FQGNSA. This CDR3 is built from 12 residues. Trimming took 4 bases from V and 6 from J, leaving 7 bases between them. CDR3 nucleotide sequence: TGTGCCAGCAGCTCGACTATCAATGAGCAGTTCTTC. It specifies CASSSTINEQFF.

This clonotype appeared many times. The chain joins TRBV11-2 to TRBJ2-7, with unresolved D. CDR1 is SGHAT and CDR2 is FQNNGV in the germline V gene. Trimming stripped 5 bases from V and 2 bases from J, with 19 bases between. The CDR3 extends over 16 amino acids. For the CDR3, the DNA is TGTGCCAGCAGCACCCGACTGGGCCAGACCACCTACGAGCAGTACTTC. Translating gives CASSTRLGQTTYEQYF.

This clonotype has at least ten counts. The chain has TRBV4-1 and TRBJ1-5, with D possibly TRBD1 on 6 matching bases. The CDR3 sequence is 16 residues long. Trimming removed 1 base from V and 7 bases from J, with 17 bases in between. Germline CDR1 is MGHRA and CDR2 is YSYEKL. The CDR3 region is CASSQVYGGGLQPQHF. As DNA, the CDR3 is TGCGCCAGCAGCCAAGTTTACGGGGGCGGGCTCCAGCCCCAGCATTTT.

Points on this clonotype: An end of the junction does not agree with germline; a read error may underlie this. The rearrangement links TRBV11-3 to TRBJ1-2, with a weak D call TRBD1 (5 bases). The CDR3 runs 14 residues. Per germline, CDR1 SGHNT and CDR2 YENEEA. Written as DNA, the CDR3 is TGTGCCAGCAGCTTTAAGGGGACTAACTATGGCTACATCTTC. It yields the protein CASSFKGTNYGYIF.

At least ten counts were recorded for this clonotype. The chain employs TRBV7-2 and TRBJ2-1; no firm D call. The germline V gene encodes CDR1 SGHTA and CDR2 FQGNSA. The CDR3 sequence is 14 residues long. V lost 5 bases to trimming and J lost 2 bases, with 10 bases between them. This CDR3 is CASSGVGAYNEQFF. CDR3 in DNA: TGTGCCAGCAGCGGAGTTGGGGCCTACAATGAGCAGTTCTTC.

This clonotype was found many times. The chain couples TRBV15 to TRBJ1-5; D uncertain. The V gene lost 5 bases and the J gene lost 6 bases, with 8 bases spanning the gap. The germline CDR1 and CDR2 sequences are LNHNV and YYDKDF (reference sequence). CDR3 size: 12 residues. CDR3 bases: TGTGCCACCAGCTCACCCGGTCAGCCCCAGCATTTT. Translation: CATSSPGQPQHF.

This clonotype was seen at least ten times. The rearrangement uses TRBV29-1 and TRBJ2-1; 10 nucleotides line up with TRBD2. The CDR3 covers 12 residues. In germline, CDR1 is SQVTM, CDR2 ANQGSEA. J was trimmed by 6 bases and V by 6 bases; bases with no gene match: 2. The CDR3 bases are TGCAGCGTCGTAGCGGGGGGCAATGAGCAGTTCTTC. Translation: CSVVAGGNEQFF.

This clonotype was seen repeatedly, ten times or more. The chain recombines TRBV4-2 with TRBJ2-1, with 8 positions matching TRBD2. CDR1 and CDR2 from the germline V gene are LGHNA and YNFKEQ. V shed 4 bases, J shed 0 bases, and the junction held 2 bases outside the gene matches. This CDR3 region has 15 residues. CDR3 sequence: CASSRSGGSYNEQFF. In nucleotides, the CDR3 is TGTGCCAGCAGCCGCAGCGGGGGCTCCTACAATGAGCAGTTCTTC.

To note about this clonotype: Germline and junction disagree at one end, which may indicate a read error. The rearrangement links TRBV11-2 to TRBJ2-6; D is possibly TRBD2 (5 bases). CDR1 and CDR2 from the germline V gene are SGHAT and FQNNGV. There are 16 residues in the CDR3. CDR3 sequence reads: CARSFGEGSGANVLTF. The CDR3 coding sequence is TGTGCCAGAAGCTTCGGAGAGGGCTCTGGGGCCAACGTCCTGACTTTC. Complete variable domain (other parts from reference TRBV11-2 and TRBJ2-6): EAGVAQSPRYKIIEKRQSVAFWCNPISGHATLYWYQQILGQGPKLLIQFQNNGVVDDSQLPKDRFSAERLKGVDSTLKIQPAKLEDSAVYLCARSFGEGSGANVLTFGAGSRLTVL.

This clonotype was counted at least ten times. The rearrangement uses TRBV2 and TRBJ2-1, with D possibly being TRBD1 (6 bases). Per germline, CDR1 SNHLY and CDR2 FYNNEI. The CDR3 runs to 17 residues. Trimming left V 2 bases short and J 8 bases short, with 22 bases between. DNA of the CDR3: TGTGCCAGCAGTGAAAGGTTGGCAGGGGCTGTACACTATGAGCAGTTCTTC. Its protein product is CASSERLAGAVHYEQFF.

This clonotype showed up many times. This chain links TRBV7-2 with TRBJ2-1; D ambiguous. The length of the CDR3 is 13 residues. The germline V gene encodes CDR1 SGHTA and CDR2 FQGNSA. V lost 1 base to trimming and J lost 6 bases, with 7 bases between them. The CDR3 is CASSLGWANEQFF. For the CDR3, the DNA is TGTGCCAGCAGCTTAGGTTGGGCCAATGAGCAGTTCTTC.